This T cell receptor (beta chain) was observed in a study of cytomegalovirus exposure and HLA in healthy donors. Overall study results and limits: For most TCR sequences rarity was the rule, although some public TCRs occurred in many donors. It was found in a later analysis that first-cohort TCR clusters tended to co-occur in the 100 to 150 validation repertoires.

Profiled with immunoSEQ multiplex PCR; TCRdb holds only in-frame clones, not every one. The profile shows approximately 300,000 clones, about nine tenths of them singletons. Concerning this clone: Its specificity is not known.

This CDR3 contains 15 residues. J gave up 2 bases and V 5 bases, and 6 bases lay outside the gene matches. CDR1 and CDR2 from the germline V gene are MDHEN and SYDVKM. The TCR comes from a woman between 18 and 29 years old in good health and CMV-seronegative. Specimen: PBMCs. The genes are TRBV28 and TRBJ2-7; 10 nucleotides match TRBD1. The CDR3 nucleotides are TGTGCCAGCAGTCCGGGACAGGGGACCACCTACGAGCAGTACTTC. Protein product: CASSPGQGTTYEQYF. The complete variable domain, with remaining parts taken from reference TRBV28 and TRBJ2-7, reads DVKVTQSSRYLVKRTGEKVFLECVQDMDHENMFWYRQDPGLGLRLIYFSYDVKMKEKGDIPEGYSVSREKKERFSLILESASTNQTSMYLCASSPGQGTTYEQYFGPGTRLTVT.